Listed here is a single TCR beta chain. Its antigen is undetermined. Though nominally healthy at sampling, donors likely had unrecorded immune exposures. This record comes from a study of cytomegalovirus exposure and HLA in healthy donors. Study-wide results and caveats: Data from an earlier analysis indicated that most TCR beta V segments were productive either about 90% or about 30% of the time.

CDR1 LNHDA and CDR2 SQIVND come from the germline V gene (reference sequence). The V end was cut by 9 bases, the J end by 3 bases, with 12 bases between. This CDR3 contains 13 residues. It was with 60 Vbeta and 13 Jbeta primers that the PCR ran. Assay: immunoSEQ multiplex PCR; the TCRdb copy retains only in-frame clones and omits some. The data hold roughly 180,000 clones, with about three quarters observed a single time. The source of this sequence is a female donor in good health and CMV-seronegative. Sample: PBMCs. The chain joins TRBV19 to TRBJ2-1; the D gene is possibly TRBD2 (5 bases). CDR3 coding DNA: TGTGCCAGCACCCCCGCGGGCTACAATGAGCAGTTCTTC. It yields the protein CASTPAGYNEQFF.